These 32 T cell receptor beta chains were sequenced from one sample in a study of blood T cell repertoires in COVID-19. Using immunoSEQ multiplex PCR, the repertoire was profiled, and TCRdb retains in-frame clones only, with some absent. The table has about 59,000 clones, roughly 80% seen once. The source material was peripheral blood. All receptors derive from a woman aged 50 to 60 with active or convalescent COVID-19.

This clone has at least ten counts. CDR3 DNA sequence: TGTGCCAGCAGCCAAGGAACTGACAGAAGGCCGTTCTTC. Translating it yields CASSQGTDRRPFF. The rearrangement uses TRBV14 and TRBJ2-1, with a tentative D call TRBD1 (5 bases). The CDR3 sequence is 13 residues long. Germline assignment: CDR1 SGHDN and CDR2 FVKESK. Trimming cost V 1 base and J 15 bases, with 16 bases left between them. The whole variable domain, remainder taken from reference TRBV14 and TRBJ2-1, is EAGVTQFPSHSVIEKGQTVTLRCDPISGHDNLYWYRRVMGKEIKFLLHFVKESKQDESGMPNNRFLAERTGGTYSTLKVQPAELEDSGVYFCASSQGTDRRPFFGPGTRLTVL.

V and J are TRBV10-3 and TRBJ2-5, with 11 bases identical to TRBD2. V trimming: 0 bases; J trimming: 3 bases; junction bases outside the gene matches: 9. The CDR3 is made up of 18 amino acids. Germline CDR1 and CDR2: ENHRY and SYGVKD. In DNA, the CDR3 is TGTGCCATCAGTGAGTCGATGGTTAGCGGGAGGGCCAAAGAGACCCAGTACTTC. This gives the protein CAISESMVSGRAKETQYF.

The J gene is TRBJ1-1, the V gene TRBV30; TRBD1 matches 8 bases. The CDR3 consists of 14 residues. Germline V gives CDR1 GTSNPN, CDR2 SVGIG (reference sequence). The ends lost 3 bases at V and 7 bases at J; junction bases unmatched: 10. CDR3 DNA: TGTGCCTGGAGCCCTGGTCAGGGGGCGATTGAAGCTTTCTTT. Translation: CAWSPGQGAIEAFF.

This clone was picked up a small number of times. The gene calls are TRBV6-5 and TRBJ1-6; D may be TRBD1 (5 bases). Trimming removed 6 bases at V and 1 base at J, with 10 bases between. The CDR3 runs to 15 residues. Germline CDR1 reads MNHEY; CDR2 reads SVGAGI. CDR3 protein: CASSNGGSYNSPLHF. The CDR3, as DNA: TGTGCCAGCAGCAACGGGGGTTCCTATAATTCACCCCTCCACTTT.

The chain is built from TRBV7-2 and TRBJ2-7; D is perhaps TRBD1 (5 bases). V was trimmed by 7 bases and J by 3 bases, leaving 7 bases between them. Looked up from germline, CDR1 is SGHTA and CDR2 is FQGNSA. The CDR3 runs to 11 residues. CDR3 in DNA: TGTGCCAGCAAGGGGATCTACGAGCAGTACTTC. Encoded protein: CASKGIYEQYF.

V usage is TRBV12-3 or TRBV12-4 and J usage is TRBJ2-7; TRBD2 is a possible D gene (6 bases). The CDR3 runs 12 residues. Trimming took 6 bases from V and 4 from J, leaving 10 bases between them. The DNA of the CDR3 is TGTGCCAGCAGCTCGGGACTTTACGAGCAGTACTTC. This translates into CASSSGLYEQYF.

V gene TRBV13 combines with J gene TRBJ1-2; possible D gene TRBD1, 6 bases. Per germline, CDR1 PRHDT and CDR2 FYEKMQ (reference sequence). This CDR3 is built from 16 residues. The V gene lost 0 bases and the J gene lost 0 bases, with 11 bases spanning the gap. The CDR3 bases are TGTGCCAGCAGCTTAGGAACAGGGAGAGCTAACTATGGCTACACCTTC. Protein: CASSLGTGRANYGYTF.

Concerning this clone: This specimen includes other DNA sequences encoding the same CDR3. The V and J genes are TRBV5-6 and TRBJ2-5, with TRBD1 as a possible D gene (6 bases). The CDR3 consists of 13 residues. Trimming cost V 4 bases and J 2 bases, with 9 bases left between them. CDR1 is SGHDT, CDR2 YYEEEE, per germline. CDR3 amino acids: CASSRDTQETQYF. The DNA for the CDR3 is TGTGCCAGCAGCCGGGACACACAAGAGACCCAGTACTTC. The variable domain in full, with the rest retrieved from reference TRBV5-6 and TRBJ2-5, is DAGVTQSPTHLIKTRGQQVTLRCSPKSGHDTVSWYQQALGQGPQFIFQYYEEEERQRGNFPDRFSGHQFPNYSSELNVNALLLGDSALYLCASSRDTQETQYFGPGTRLLVL.

The chain couples TRBV5-1 to TRBJ2-3; D perhaps matches TRBD2 (6 bases). The germline V and J ends were trimmed by 5 bases and 0 bases, with 13 bases remaining between them. CDR1 and CDR2 from the germline V gene are SGHRS and YFSETQ. CDR3 length: 15 residues. The CDR3 DNA sequence: TGCGCCAGCAGGCGGGACTCTTCTAGCACAGATACGCAGTATTTT. Protein: CASRRDSSSTDTQYF.

There are a few counts of this clone. J is TRBJ2-3 and V is TRBV19; D may be TRBD2 (7 bases). Trimming stripped 5 bases from V and 4 bases from J, with 19 bases between. The CDR3 runs to 16 residues. Germline CDR1 and CDR2: LNHDA and SQIVND (reference sequence). The CDR3 is CASSGPRGAPPDTQYF. CDR3 DNA sequence: TGTGCCAGTAGTGGCCCACGGGGGGCCCCCCCAGATACGCAGTATTTT.

This clone has a single count. This chain links TRBV7-2 with TRBJ1-6; D gene uncertain. V was shortened by 2 bases and J by 10 bases, with 15 bases between the two germline ends. The CDR3 spans 15 residues. In germline, CDR1 is SGHTA, CDR2 FQGNSA. The CDR3 DNA follows: TGTGCCAGCAGCTTATTATTGGCCCGGGGATCACCCCTCCACTTT. Protein: CASSLLLARGSPLHF. The complete variable domain, with remaining parts taken from reference TRBV7-2 and TRBJ1-6, reads GAGVSQSPSNKVTEKGKDVELRCDPISGHTALYWYRQSLGQGLEFLIYFQGNSAPDKSGLPSDRFSAERTGGSVSTLTIQRTQQEDSAVYLCASSLLLARGSPLHFGNGTRLTVT.

This clone was counted only a few times. The chain links TRBV27 to TRBJ2-1; D is perhaps TRBD2 (5 bases). Trimming stripped 2 bases from V and 2 bases from J, with 10 bases between. The CDR3 loop spans 15 amino acids. CDR1 is MNHEY, CDR2 SMNVEV, per germline (reference sequence). The CDR3 nucleotides read TGTGCCAGCAGTTTAAACGGGAATGCCTACAATGAGCAGTTCTTC. Protein product: CASSLNGNAYNEQFF.

The J gene is TRBJ2-7, the V gene TRBV29-1; 9 bases align to TRBD1. Losses at the gene ends were 6 bases for V and 0 bases for J; bases not matched to a gene: 6. CDR1 SQVTM and CDR2 ANQGSEA come from the germline V gene. The CDR3 contains 14 residues. The CDR3 DNA reads as TGCAGCGTCGAGGGGACAGGGCCCTCCTACGAGCAGTACTTC. Protein product: CSVEGTGPSYEQYF.

The J gene is TRBJ1-6, the V gene TRBV10-3; no definite D call. V lost 4 bases, J lost 10 bases, and 11 bases lay in between. The CDR3 runs 13 residues. Germline CDR1 ENHRY, CDR2 SYGVKD. CDR3 region: CAISGGPESPLHF. In nucleotides, the CDR3 is TGTGCCATCAGTGGAGGTCCGGAGTCACCCCTCCACTTT.

This clone was picked up one time. The same CDR3 is also encoded by other DNA sequences in this sample. J is TRBJ1-4 and V is TRBV28, with 9 nucleotides matching TRBD1. This CDR3 comprises 16 residues. With 5 bases clipped from V and 2 bases from J, the junction kept 6 bases outside the gene matches. CDR1 and CDR2 (germline): MDHEN, SYDVKM. CDR3 DNA: TGTGCCAGCAGTCTCTTCGGACAGGGGACTAATGAAAAACTGTTTTTT. It translates to CASSLFGQGTNEKLFF.

By sample share, this clone is medium-sized. The rearrangement links TRBV28 to TRBJ1-2, with 9 bases that match TRBD1. Germline V CDR1 and CDR2: MDHEN, SYDVKM. The V gene end was trimmed by 2 bases and the J gene end by 5 bases; junction bases not matched to a gene: 3. The CDR3 runs 14 residues. The DNA for the CDR3 is TGTGCCAGCAGTTTAAACAGGGGGCTATATGGCTACACCTTC. The encoded protein is CASSLNRGLYGYTF.

This clone was found once. The J gene is TRBJ2-3, the V gene TRBV10-3; a possible D gene is TRBD2 (7 bases). Germline V gives CDR1 ENHRY, CDR2 SYGVKD. V was trimmed by 7 bases and J by 3 bases, leaving 17 bases between them. The CDR3 is made up of 15 amino acids. The CDR3, as DNA: TGTGCCATCAAAGGGGGGCTAGCGGAGACAGATACGCAGTATTTT. Translating gives CAIKGGLAETDTQYF.

The chain is built from TRBV3-1 (or the pseudogene TRBV3-2) and TRBJ1-1; D ambiguous. V dropped 0 bases and J dropped 10 bases, with 24 bases sitting between them. Germline V gene data show CDR1 as LGHDT and CDR2 as YNNKEL (reference sequence). The CDR3 length is 17 residues. CDR3 loop: CASSQDPLIPFQVPAFF. For the CDR3, the DNA is TGTGCCAGCAGCCAAGATCCCCTTATCCCCTTCCAGGTCCCAGCTTTCTTT.

The chain links TRBV19 to TRBJ1-1; unclear D gene. From germline, CDR1 is LNHDA and CDR2 SQIVND (reference sequence). The CDR3 is made up of 13 amino acids. The germline V and J ends were trimmed by 5 bases and 3 bases, with 10 bases remaining between them. CDR3 DNA: TGTGCCAGTAGTTGGAAACGGGACACTGAAGCTTTCTTT. This sequence encodes CASSWKRDTEAFF.

The chain uses TRBV18 and TRBJ1-5; D is perhaps TRBD1 (6 bases). Germline V gives CDR1 KGHSH, CDR2 LQKENI. V lost 3 bases and J lost 3, with 12 bases in between. CDR3 length: 15 amino acids. The CDR3 loop reads CASSPTDSPNQPQHF. In DNA form, the CDR3 reads TGTGCCAGCTCACCCACGGACAGCCCCAATCAGCCCCAGCATTTT.

V gene TRBV24-1 combines with J gene TRBJ1-2; 9 positions agree with TRBD1. CDR3 length: 13 residues. Losses at the gene ends were 1 base for V and 13 bases for J; bases not matched to a gene: 6. Per germline, CDR1 KGHDR and CDR2 SFDVKD. This CDR3 reads CATSDFGDRVLTF. In DNA, the CDR3 is TGTGCCACCAGTGATTTTGGGGACAGGGTACTCACCTTC.

The chain recombines TRBV19 with TRBJ2-3; TRBD2 matches 14 bases. The trim removed 3 bases at V and 10 bases at J, leaving 6 bases unmatched. From germline, CDR1 is LNHDA and CDR2 SQIVND (reference sequence). The CDR3 runs to 15 residues. This CDR3 is CASSMGTSGSAAQYF. The CDR3, as DNA: TGTGCCAGTAGTATGGGGACTAGCGGGAGTGCGGCGCAGTATTTT. Full variable domain (outside the CDR3, taken from reference TRBV19 and TRBJ2-3): DGGITQSPKYLFRKEGQNVTLSCEQNLNHDAMYWYRQDPGQGLRLIYYSQIVNDFQKGDIAEGYSVSREKKESFPLTVTSAQKNPTAFYLCASSMGTSGSAAQYFGPGTRLTVL.

This clone was seen many times. The genes are TRBV5-1 and TRBJ1-5, with 7 bases aligning to TRBD1. V trimming: 3 bases; J trimming: 4 bases; junction bases outside the gene matches: 4. The CDR3 is made up of 14 amino acids. The germline V gene encodes CDR1 SGHRS and CDR2 YFSETQ. This chain's CDR3 is CASSWTGRNQPQHF. In nucleotides, the CDR3 is TGCGCCAGCAGCTGGACAGGTCGGAATCAGCCCCAGCATTTT.

This clone was observed a handful of times. The chain links TRBV6-1 to TRBJ1-6; D is ambiguous. This CDR3 is built from 15 residues. Germline V gene lookup returns CDR1 MNHNS and CDR2 SASEGT. V lost 1 base and J 0 bases, leaving 4 bases between the germline ends. Here the CDR3 reads CASSEVSSYNSPLHF. In DNA, the CDR3 is TGTGCCAGCAGTGAAGTGAGCTCCTATAATTCACCCCTCCACTTT.

The chain links TRBV2 to TRBJ1-2; D unresolved. This CDR3 has 14 residues. V lost 2 bases and J lost 3, with 10 bases in between. Per germline, CDR1 SNHLY and CDR2 FYNNEI. The DNA of the CDR3 is TGTGCCAGCAGTGAACTGCCCGGTTACTATGGCTACACCTTC. Translation: CASSELPGYYGYTF.

The rearrangement joins TRBV7-9 to TRBJ1-2; possibly TRBD1 for D (6 bases). The CDR3 has 14 amino acids. In germline, CDR1 is SEHNR, CDR2 FQNEAQ (reference sequence). Trimming left V 5 bases short and J 9 bases short, with 19 bases between. CDR3 sequence reads: CASSQDTGTERYTF. The CDR3 nucleotides are TGTGCCAGCAGCCAAGATACAGGGACCGAACGCTACACCTTC. The whole variable domain, remainder taken from reference TRBV7-9 and TRBJ1-2, is DTGVSQNPRHKITKRGQNVTFRCDPISEHNRLYWYRQTLGQGPEFLTYFQNEAQLEKSRLLSDRFSAERPKGSFSTLEIQRTEQGDSAMYLCASSQDTGTERYTFGSGTRLTVV.

J is TRBJ2-1 and V is TRBV28, with a weak D call TRBD2 (6 bases). This CDR3 has 16 residues. Germline V gives CDR1 MDHEN, CDR2 SYDVKM. The germline V and J ends were trimmed by 3 bases and 1 base, with 13 bases remaining between them. CDR3 bases: TGTGCCAGCAGTTTTCCGGGAGAAGGGTCCTACAATGAGCAGTTCTTC. It is translated as CASSFPGEGSYNEQFF.

V usage is TRBV24-1 and J usage is TRBJ1-5; 7 bases match TRBD1. This CDR3 is 15 amino acids long. Per the germline V gene, CDR1 is KGHDR and CDR2 is SFDVKD. Trimming cost V 5 bases and J 7 bases; bases outside gene matches: 10. The CDR3 DNA is TGTGCCACCAGTGCCCTGGGGGACAGCCGCCAGCCCCAGCATTTT. It specifies CATSALGDSRQPQHF.

The gene calls are TRBV30 and TRBJ2-1; tentative D call: TRBD2 (6 bases). Germline-derived CDR1 and CDR2 are GTSNPN and SVGIG (reference sequence). The CDR3 contains 13 residues. Trimming took 8 bases from V and 0 from J, leaving 11 bases between them. The CDR3 region is CARGTVSYNEQFF. In DNA, the CDR3 is TGTGCCCGCGGGACCGTCTCCTACAATGAGCAGTTCTTC.

As for this clone: The identical CDR3 is also encoded by other nucleotide sequences in the sample. The chain joins TRBV3-1 (or the pseudogene TRBV3-2) to TRBJ2-7; 9 bases are shared with TRBD1. The germline gives CDR1 LGHDT, CDR2 YNNKEL (reference sequence). Germline trimming cut 4 bases from V and 0 bases from J; bases unmatched to any gene: 7. There are 16 residues in the CDR3. The chain's CDR3 is CASSPEGQGFSYEQYF. CDR3 nucleotides: TGTGCCAGCAGCCCAGAGGGACAGGGATTCTCCTACGAGCAGTACTTC.

V gene TRBV5-1 combines with J gene TRBJ2-5, with D perhaps TRBD2 (6 bases). This CDR3 region has 14 residues. V was clipped by 6 bases and J by 3 bases, with 15 bases between them. CDR1 is SGHRS and CDR2 is YFSETQ in the germline V gene. Written as DNA, the CDR3 is TGCGCCAGCAAGCGGGCCGCGAGGGAAGAGACCCAGTACTTC. This gives the protein CASKRAAREETQYF.

This clone was recorded only once. This chain connects TRBV28 to TRBJ2-7, with D possibly matching TRBD1 (5 bases). There are 13 residues in the CDR3. Per germline, CDR1 MDHEN and CDR2 SYDVKM. V was cut by 6 bases and J by 1 base, with 10 bases left in between. The CDR3 here is CASRRQSSYEQYF. CDR3 DNA: TGTGCCAGCAGAAGACAGTCTTCCTACGAGCAGTACTTC. Full variable domain (remainder filled in from reference TRBV28 and TRBJ2-7): DVKVTQSSRYLVKRTGEKVFLECVQDMDHENMFWYRQDPGLGLRLIYFSYDVKMKEKGDIPEGYSVSREKKERFSLILESASTNQTSMYLCASRRQSSYEQYFGPGTRLTVT.